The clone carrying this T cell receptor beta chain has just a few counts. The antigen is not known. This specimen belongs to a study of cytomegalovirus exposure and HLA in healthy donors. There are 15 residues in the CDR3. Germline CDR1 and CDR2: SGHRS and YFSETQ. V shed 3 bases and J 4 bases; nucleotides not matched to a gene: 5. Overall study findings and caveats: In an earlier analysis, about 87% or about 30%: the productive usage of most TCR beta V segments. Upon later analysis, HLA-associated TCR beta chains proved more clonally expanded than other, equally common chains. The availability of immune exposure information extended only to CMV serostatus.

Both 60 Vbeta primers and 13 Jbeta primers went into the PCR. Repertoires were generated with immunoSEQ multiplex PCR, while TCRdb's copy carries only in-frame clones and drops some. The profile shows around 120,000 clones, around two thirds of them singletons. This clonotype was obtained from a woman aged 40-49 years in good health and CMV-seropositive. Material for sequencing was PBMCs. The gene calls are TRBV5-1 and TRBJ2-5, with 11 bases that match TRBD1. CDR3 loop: CASSSGQGGIETQYF. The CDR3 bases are TGCGCCAGCAGCTCGGGACAGGGGGGAATAGAGACCCAGTACTTC.